This T cell receptor (beta chain) was identified in a study of human versus mouse CDR3 diversity and MHC coevolution. General study results and limits: Clonal inequality was lowest in most of the three human donors. iCHAO1 estimated the human TCR beta repertoire at roughly 1.5 million clonotypes.

As regards this clone: Antigen unknown.

Germline V gene data show CDR1 as MNHEY and CDR2 as SVGAGI. Trimming at V came to 7 bases and at J to 6 bases, leaving 11 bases not matched to a gene. The CDR3 has 14 residues. Sequenced by immunoSEQ multiplex PCR; TCRdb stores in-frame clones only, minus some. The sample has fewer than 100,000 clones; around 93% are singletons. The sequence was collected from a person aged 30 to 70 in good health. Sequenced: naive CD4+ T cells from blood. Subset noted: CD45RO-negative CD62L-positive naive CD4 T cells. The chain carries TRBV6-5 and TRBJ1-1; 7 bases align to TRBD1. In DNA, the CDR3 is TGTGCCAGCAAGCCCGGGACAGCCGGCTCTGAAGCTTTCTTT. Translating gives CASKPGTAGSEAFF.